A selection of T cell receptor beta chains follows, all from one sample in a study of beta chain features in type 1 diabetes. The protocol was immunoSEQ multiplex PCR, while the TCRdb copy is restricted to in-frame clones and leaves out a portion. Of hundreds of thousands of clones detected, about an eighth appear once; the ten largest clones hold 0.035% to 0.045%. Sequences were obtained from naive CD4+ T cells from blood. Every receptor here comes from a man aged 18 to 29 with type 1 diabetes. CDR3s include the opening cysteine and the closing phenylalanine or tryptophan.

TRBV9,TRBJ1-3,CASSVRGTGNTIYF
TRBV29-1,TRBJ2-5,CSVEDRPGYQETQYF
TRBV5-1,TRBJ1-4,CASTMDGRNEKLFF
TRBV4-1,TRBJ2-7,CASSQTSSYEQYF
TRBV7-6,TRBJ1-1,CASSLVPQGQGYMNTEAFF
TRBV28,TRBJ2-1,CASSLGGAVVYNEQFF
TRBV29-1,TRBJ2-5,CSAGLNLRETQYF
TRBV6-6,TRBJ2-3,CASKLGPSSTDTQYF
TRBV11-2,TRBJ2-5,CASSLQQETQYF
TRBV7-9,TRBJ2-1,CASSLAGTPAYNEQFF
TRBV13,TRBJ2-5,CASSLHPTGRGRETQYF
TRBV30,TRBJ1-6,CAWTGTASSYNSPLHF
TRBV5-6,TRBJ2-5,CASSLAGGETQYF
TRBV7-9,TRBJ1-2,CASSLGTDYGYTF
TRBV29-1,TRBJ2-7,CSVEWVGNLYEQYF
TRBV7-9,TRBJ1-6,CASSQIGTGRSPLHF
TRBV4-2,TRBJ1-2,CASSSTGTFYGYTF
TRBV9,NA,CASSVDHRNYEQYF
TRBV11-2,TRBJ2-2,CASSLPGLAPNTGELFF
TRBV4-1,TRBJ2-3,CASSPGTSGTDTQYF